This T cell receptor beta chain was identified in a study of tumor-infiltrating lymphocytes in localized non-small cell lung cancer. Produced via immunoSEQ multiplex PCR; TCRdb's table is partial and in-frame only. The table shows roughly 2,900 clones, with 65% occurring only once. Study outcomes and limitations: Different pieces of the same tissue went to different assays, confounding technical variation with intratumor heterogeneity.

Germline values: CDR1 MNHNS, CDR2 SASEGT. V was trimmed by 7 bases and J by 0 bases, leaving 15 bases between them. CDR3 length: 15 amino acids. About this clone itself: Its antigen remains unknown.

The sample was uninvolved lung tissue not adjacent to the tumor. This chain links TRBV6-1 with TRBJ2-5, with TRBD1 as a possible D gene (6 bases). The receptor comes from a human donor with non-small cell lung cancer. In DNA, the CDR3 is TGTGCCAGCAAGTTTGGGACAACGTACCAAGAGACCCAGTACTTC. It translates to CASKFGTTYQETQYF.